The 30 T cell receptor beta chains given below trace back to one sample, sequenced in a study of OX40 agonist ivuxolimab in advanced cancers. Here immunoSEQ multiplex PCR was the method, and the copy in TCRdb shows in-frame clones only, minus some. The sample contains 71,000 or so clones, about three quarters of which appear only once. The sequencing here drew on CD4+ or CD8+ T cells sorted from blood, taken in a trial of the OX40 agonist ivuxolimab. All receptors derive from an adult with an advanced solid tumor such as melanoma, head and neck, liver or kidney cancer.

The chain recombines TRBV5-4 with TRBJ1-1; a possible D gene is TRBD1 (6 bases). This CDR3 is 12 amino acids long. The germline CDR1 and CDR2 sequences are SGHNT and YYREEE (reference sequence). Trimming cost V 6 bases and J 7 bases, with 13 bases left between them. The CDR3 is CASKEQGNEAFF. Written as DNA, the CDR3 is TGTGCCAGCAAAGAACAGGGTAATGAAGCTTTCTTT.

J is TRBJ1-2 and V is TRBV10-3, with unresolved D. This CDR3 has 12 amino acids. Trimming removed 11 bases from V and 2 bases from J, with 12 bases in between. Per the germline V gene, CDR1 is ENHRY and CDR2 is SYGVKD. CDR3 loop: CAVRGSNYGYTF. The CDR3 nucleotides read TGTGCCGTTCGGGGTAGCAACTATGGCTACACCTTC.

V usage is TRBV6-1 and J usage is TRBJ2-2; tentatively, D is TRBD1 (5 bases). Trimming shortened V by 2 bases and J by 0 bases, and 10 bases separated the two germline ends. The CDR3 runs to 16 residues. Germline V gene sequence: CDR1 MNHNS, CDR2 SASEGT. CDR3 sequence (DNA): TGTGCCAGCAGTGAAATGTCAGGGCCGAACACCGGGGAGCTGTTTTTT. Translated, it gives CASSEMSGPNTGELFF.

The rearrangement links TRBV5-6 to TRBJ2-3, with D unclear. The CDR3 is 12 residues long. V was clipped by 0 bases and J by 4 bases, with 3 bases between them. In germline, CDR1 is SGHDT, CDR2 YYEEEE. CDR3 residues: CASSLVSDTQYF. The CDR3 coding sequence is TGTGCCAGCAGCTTGGTTTCAGATACGCAGTATTTT.

V gene TRBV9 combines with J gene TRBJ2-1; D gene ambiguous. The CDR3 loop spans 15 amino acids. The V end was cut by 3 bases, the J end by 9 bases, with 19 bases between. In germline, CDR1 is SGDLS, CDR2 YYNGEE. The CDR3 reads CASSEGSMHLSEQFF. CDR3 nucleotides: TGTGCCAGCAGCGAGGGTAGTATGCATTTAAGTGAGCAGTTCTTC.

The rearrangement joins TRBV29-1 to TRBJ1-1, with D possibly matching TRBD1 (6 bases). Germline CDR1 SQVTM, CDR2 ANQGSEA. Trimming removed 5 bases from V and 0 bases from J, with 13 bases in between. The CDR3 is 14 residues long. The CDR3 sequence: CSVLGQLVNTEAFF. For the CDR3, the DNA is TGCAGCGTTCTTGGACAGCTCGTGAACACTGAAGCTTTCTTT.

The chain links TRBV4-2 to TRBJ1-1, with D maybe TRBD1 (5 bases). Germline-derived CDR1 and CDR2 are LGHNA and YNFKEQ. The V gene lost 0 bases and the J gene lost 8 bases, with 13 bases spanning the gap. The CDR3 runs 14 residues. The CDR3 is CASSQEGFRGEAFF. The CDR3 DNA sequence: TGTGCCAGCAGCCAAGAGGGGTTTCGGGGGGAAGCTTTCTTT.

The rearrangement joins TRBV6-5 to TRBJ2-7; D is possibly TRBD2 (5 bases). Germline V CDR1 and CDR2: MNHEY, SVGAGI. The V gene lost 6 bases and the J gene lost 10 bases, with 19 bases spanning the gap. CDR3 length: 13 residues. CDR3: CASRNPSNEAQYF. The CDR3 DNA follows: TGTGCCAGCAGAAACCCTAGCAACGAGGCCCAGTACTTC.

The V call is TRBV27, the J call TRBJ2-1; tentative D call: TRBD2 (5 bases). CDR1 is MNHEY and CDR2 is SMNVEV in the germline V gene (reference sequence). The CDR3 runs 16 residues. V gave up 7 bases and J gave up 1 base, with 17 bases separating them. CDR3 nucleotides: TGTGCCAGCATGGGTGGGAGCTGGAGTTCCTACAATGAGCAGTTCTTC. Its translation is CASMGGSWSSYNEQFF.

This chain's CDR3 is CASSLGQVEDTQYF. Written as DNA, the CDR3 is TGCGCCAGCAGCTTGGGGCAGGTAGAAGATACGCAGTATTTT. The genes are TRBV5-1 and TRBJ2-3; the D is unclear. The CDR3 length is 14 residues. Germline V gives CDR1 SGHRS, CDR2 YFSETQ. The germline V and J ends were trimmed by 0 bases and 5 bases, with 10 bases remaining between them. The whole variable domain, filled in from reference TRBV5-1 and TRBJ2-3, reads KAGVTQTPRYLIKTRGQQVTLSCSPISGHRSVSWYQQTPGQGLQFLFEYFSETQRNKGNFPGRFSGRQFSNSRSEMNVSTLELGDSALYLCASSLGQVEDTQYFGPGTRLTVL.

V is TRBV5-1 and J is TRBJ2-3; 10 bases are shared with TRBD2. CDR1 and CDR2 (germline): SGHRS, YFSETQ. Germline trimming cut 3 bases from V and 4 bases from J; bases unmatched to any gene: 8. This CDR3 spans 16 amino acids. For the CDR3, the DNA is TGCGCCAGCAGCTCGGGCGCTAGCGGGGGTTCAGATACGCAGTATTTT. This codes for CASSSGASGGSDTQYF.

This clone was picked up a small number of times. The J gene is TRBJ1-5, the V gene TRBV10-1; D might be TRBD1 (5 bases). Germline values: CDR1 WNHNN, CDR2 SYGVQD (reference sequence). Deletions cut 2 bases from V and 5 bases from J, with 10 bases between. The CDR3 spans 14 residues. The CDR3 bases are TGCGCCAGCAGTGAGGAGGGGTTCCATCAGCCCCAGCATTTT. Its protein product is CASSEEGFHQPQHF.

This clone has a handful of counts. Other DNA sequences in this sample translate to the same CDR3. The genes are TRBV6-1 and TRBJ1-6; D gene uncertain. The CDR3 extends over 14 amino acids. Germline V gene data show CDR1 as MNHNS and CDR2 as SASEGT. Trimming left V 7 bases short and J 4 bases short, with 11 bases between. The CDR3 DNA follows: TGTGCCAGCACCCTCGGAGGGTATAATTCACCCCTCCACTTT. It translates to CASTLGGYNSPLHF.

As concerns this clone: Compared with germline, one end of the junction differs, possibly owing to a read error. The rearrangement joins TRBV2 to TRBJ1-2; 9 positions agree with TRBD1. The length of the CDR3 is 15 residues. The germline CDR1 and CDR2 sequences are SNHLY and FYNNEI. The DNA of the CDR3 is TGTGCGAGCAAGATCCAGACAGGGGGTGACTATGGCTACACCTTC. Translated: CASKIQTGGDYGYTF.

This chain links TRBV10-2 with TRBJ1-2; weak D call: TRBD1 (6 bases). The germline gives CDR1 WSHSY, CDR2 SAAADI. The V gene lost 3 bases and the J gene lost 6 bases, with 11 bases spanning the gap. This CDR3 comprises 13 residues. The CDR3 loop reads CASSEWGPNGYTF. CDR3 DNA: TGCGCCAGCAGTGAATGGGGGCCAAATGGCTACACCTTC.

This clone was detected many times. The rearrangement links TRBV15 to TRBJ2-1, with D possibly TRBD1 on 7 matching bases. The CDR3 sequence is 14 residues long. Between the trimmed V and J ends, which lost 5 bases and 14 bases, there was a span of 22 bases. Germline V gene sequence: CDR1 LNHNV, CDR2 YYDKDF (reference sequence). The CDR3 region is CATSAGQNLGGEFF. The CDR3 region has the DNA TGTGCCACCAGCGCGGGACAGAATCTCGGGGGAGAGTTCTTC.

CDR3 region: CASSLRATNEKLFF. CDR3 DNA: TGCGCCAGCAGCTTGCGGGCGACGAATGAAAAACTGTTTTTT. The chain is built from TRBV5-1 and TRBJ1-4, with no clear D. Trimming pared 1 base from V and 5 bases from J, leaving 9 bases between. Germline lookup yields CDR1 SGHRS and CDR2 YFSETQ. The CDR3 length is 14 residues.

This sequence joins TRBV19 and TRBJ2-5; 7 positions agree with TRBD2. V gave up 5 bases and J gave up 2 bases; unmatched junction bases: 11. The CDR3 runs 16 residues. The V gene's germline CDR1 is LNHDA and CDR2 SQIVND (reference sequence). The CDR3 sequence is CASSPYPGGGQETQYF. DNA of the CDR3: TGTGCCAGTAGTCCCTATCCAGGCGGGGGACAAGAGACCCAGTACTTC.

Worth noting for this clone: One junction end does not reproduce the germline sequence, and a read error may be involved. The chain has TRBV19 and TRBJ1-5; D gene uncertain. The germline V gene encodes CDR1 LNHDA and CDR2 SQIVND (reference sequence). The CDR3 sequence is 12 residues long. The CDR3 coding sequence is TGTGCCAGTAATCTAAACAATCGGCCCCAGCATTTT. Translating it yields CASNLNNRPQHF.

This rearrangement joins TRBV18 to TRBJ1-1; 8 bases agree with TRBD1. This CDR3 has 14 residues. The trim removed 9 bases at V and 0 bases at J, leaving 6 bases unmatched. From germline, CDR1 is KGHSH and CDR2 LQKENI. The CDR3, as DNA: TGTGCCAGTTCGATGACAGGGGTGAACACTGAAGCTTTCTTT. The encoded protein is CASSMTGVNTEAFF.

The chain couples TRBV5-1 to TRBJ1-1; D is unclear. The CDR3 spans 13 residues. Between the trimmed V and J ends, which lost 4 bases and 4 bases, there was a span of 11 bases. The V gene's germline CDR1 is SGHRS and CDR2 YFSETQ. This CDR3 reads CASSTGLVTEAFF. CDR3 nucleotides: TGCGCCAGCAGCACCGGGCTTGTCACTGAAGCTTTCTTT. The entire variable domain, with the rest obtained from reference TRBV5-1 and TRBJ1-1, is as follows: KAGVTQTPRYLIKTRGQQVTLSCSPISGHRSVSWYQQTPGQGLQFLFEYFSETQRNKGNFPGRFSGRQFSNSRSEMNVSTLELGDSALYLCASSTGLVTEAFFGQGTRLTVV.

The CDR3 sequence is CASSLVEQGDNSPLHF. CDR3 nucleotides: TGCGCCAGCAGCTTGGTCGAACAGGGCGATAATTCACCCCTCCACTTT. This rearrangement joins TRBV5-1 to TRBJ1-6; possibly TRBD1 for D (6 bases). Deletions cut 0 bases from V and 5 bases from J, with 12 bases between. Looked up from germline, CDR1 is SGHRS and CDR2 is YFSETQ. The CDR3 is 16 amino acids.

The chain combines TRBV11-3 with TRBJ1-1, with D maybe TRBD1 (6 bases). Germline V gene lookup returns CDR1 SGHNT and CDR2 YENEEA. The CDR3 sequence is 15 residues long. The V end was cut by 3 bases, the J end by 0 bases, with 11 bases between. The CDR3 is CASSFGTNMNTEAFF. CDR3 DNA sequence: TGTGCCAGCAGCTTCGGGACAAACATGAACACTGAAGCTTTCTTT.

V is TRBV21-1 and J is TRBJ2-1; the D call of TRBD2 is as the table states it, not checked on the DNA. TRBV21-1 has pseudogene status. This CDR3 spans 12 amino acids. This CDR3 is CASSKGGNEQFF. In DNA form, the CDR3 reads TGTGCCAGCAGCAAAGGAGGAAATGAGCAGTTCTTC.

V usage is TRBV11-2 and J usage is TRBJ2-3, with D maybe TRBD2 (5 bases). CDR1 and CDR2 (germline): SGHAT, FQNNGV. Trimming shortened V by 5 bases and J by 2 bases, and 26 bases separated the two germline ends. The CDR3 loop spans 19 amino acids. This CDR3 reads CASSPLFRLGSDHTDTQYF. The CDR3 DNA reads TGTGCCAGCAGCCCGCTTTTTCGTCTTGGTAGCGACCACACAGATACGCAGTATTTT. The full variable domain, with the rest looked up from reference TRBV11-2 and TRBJ2-3, is EAGVAQSPRYKIIEKRQSVAFWCNPISGHATLYWYQQILGQGPKLLIQFQNNGVVDDSQLPKDRFSAERLKGVDSTLKIQPAKLEDSAVYLCASSPLFRLGSDHTDTQYFGPGTRLTVL.

Remarks on this clone: The sample carries other DNA sequences with the same CDR3. The chain combines TRBV5-6 with TRBJ2-1; 9 bases are shared with TRBD1. This CDR3 comprises 15 residues. The germline V gene encodes CDR1 SGHDT and CDR2 YYEEEE. The trim removed 7 bases at V and 4 bases at J, leaving 9 bases unmatched. In DNA, the CDR3 is TGTGCCAGCTCCCTTGGGGACAGGGAATACAATGAGCAGTTCTTC. Its protein product is CASSLGDREYNEQFF.

The chain carries TRBV5-1 and TRBJ1-3, with D perhaps TRBD1 (5 bases). The germline V gene has CDR1 SGHRS and CDR2 YFSETQ. The CDR3 has 15 residues. Trimming cost V 3 bases and J 4 bases, with 14 bases left between them. This CDR3 reads CASSSAMGLGNTIYF. CDR3 coding DNA: TGCGCCAGCAGCTCGGCCATGGGACTCGGAAACACCATATATTTT.

By its share, this clone is medium-sized (0.01 to 0.1%). The genes are TRBV5-4 and TRBJ1-4, with 9 bases that match TRBD1. The germline gives CDR1 SGHNT, CDR2 YYREEE (reference sequence). V trimming: 4 bases; J trimming: 4 bases; junction bases outside the gene matches: 5. CDR3 length: 15 amino acids. The CDR3 DNA follows: TGTGCCAGCAGCATAAACAGGGGGCTTAATGAAAAACTGTTTTTT. As protein: CASSINRGLNEKLFF.

Notes on this clone: This sample also contains other DNA sequences that code for the same CDR3. V is TRBV6-5 and J is TRBJ2-2; D may be TRBD2 (5 bases). V was clipped by 6 bases and J by 4 bases, with 6 bases between them. Per germline, CDR1 MNHEY and CDR2 SVGAGI. There are 12 residues in the CDR3. The CDR3 DNA sequence: TGTGCCAGCAGCCGGGGCACCGGGGAGCTGTTTTTT. This translates into CASSRGTGELFF.

The rearrangement uses TRBV5-4 and TRBJ2-3; no clear D. V lost 2 bases and J 7 bases, leaving 8 bases between the germline ends. Germline CDR1 is SGHNT and CDR2 is YYREEE (reference sequence). The CDR3 runs to 12 residues. The CDR3 region is CASSFNENTQYF. CDR3 coding DNA: TGTGCCAGCAGCTTCAACGAGAATACGCAGTATTTT.